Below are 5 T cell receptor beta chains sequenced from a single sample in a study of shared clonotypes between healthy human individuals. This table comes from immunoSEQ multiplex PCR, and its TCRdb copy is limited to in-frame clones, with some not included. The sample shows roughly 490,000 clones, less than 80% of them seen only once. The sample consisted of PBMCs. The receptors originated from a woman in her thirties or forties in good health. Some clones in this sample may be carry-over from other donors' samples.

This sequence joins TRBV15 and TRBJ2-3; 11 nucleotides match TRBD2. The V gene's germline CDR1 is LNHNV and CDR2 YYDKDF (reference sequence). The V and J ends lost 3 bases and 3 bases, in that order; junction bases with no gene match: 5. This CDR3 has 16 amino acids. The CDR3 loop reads CATSRASGRKTDTQYF. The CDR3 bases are TGTGCCACCAGCAGGGCTAGCGGGAGGAAAACAGATACGCAGTATTTT.

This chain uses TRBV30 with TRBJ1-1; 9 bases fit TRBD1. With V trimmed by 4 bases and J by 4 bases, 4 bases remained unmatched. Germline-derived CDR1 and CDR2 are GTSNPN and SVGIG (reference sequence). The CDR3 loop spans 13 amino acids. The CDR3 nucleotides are TGTGCCTGGACCCGGGACAGGGTCACTGAAGCTTTCTTT. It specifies CAWTRDRVTEAFF.

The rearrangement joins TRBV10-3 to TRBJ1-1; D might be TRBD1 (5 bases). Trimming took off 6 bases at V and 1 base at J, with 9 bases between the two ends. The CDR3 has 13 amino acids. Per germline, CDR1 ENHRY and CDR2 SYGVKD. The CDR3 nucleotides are TGTGCCATCAGGGATACAGGGAACACTGAAGCTTTCTTT. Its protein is CAIRDTGNTEAFF.

CDR3 coding DNA: TGTGCCAGTAGCCTTCCCGGGAGGGGGCGCTATGGCTACACCTTC. It translates to CASSLPGRGRYGYTF. The V call is TRBV19, the J call TRBJ1-2; 7 nucleotides line up with TRBD1. The germline V gene has CDR1 LNHDA and CDR2 SQIVND (reference sequence). The CDR3 loop spans 15 amino acids. The V and J ends lost 6 bases and 4 bases, in that order; junction bases with no gene match: 11.

The CDR3 sequence is CASSQEKETDTQYF. CDR3 nucleotide sequence: TGCGCCAGCAGCCAAGAGAAGGAAACAGATACGCAGTATTTT. The V call is TRBV4-1, the J call TRBJ2-3; D is unclear. Germline loops: CDR1 MGHRA, CDR2 YSYEKL. The CDR3 totals 14 residues. With 0 bases removed from V and 3 bases from J, the gap between germline ends came to 7 bases.